The clone carrying this T cell receptor (beta chain) occurred a few times. Antigen specificity is unknown. Repertoires were generated with immunoSEQ multiplex PCR, while TCRdb's copy carries only in-frame clones and drops some. The repertoire holds about 50,000 clones, with roughly three fifths as singletons. This record comes from a study of cytotoxic CD8 clonotypes in ibrutinib-treated CLL. Whole-study findings and limits: Lymph node repertoires were not studied, and sampling times were unmatched.

CDR1 is SNHLY and CDR2 is FYNNEI in the germline V gene. Trimming removed 0 bases from V and 0 bases from J, with 9 bases in between. This CDR3 comprises 16 residues. This TCR was recovered from a human donor with chronic lymphocytic leukemia. This rearrangement joins TRBV2 to TRBJ1-5; no clear D gene. The sequencing here drew on PBMCs, taken after 24 months of ibrutinib treatment. The CDR3 DNA reads TGTGCCAGCAGTGAAGCTAAGGGTTTTAGCAATCAGCCCCAGCATTTT. This codes for CASSEAKGFSNQPQHF.